Each of the 30 T cell receptor beta chains below was sequenced from the same sample in a study of blood T cell repertoires in COVID-19. This table comes from immunoSEQ multiplex PCR, and its TCRdb copy is limited to in-frame clones, with some not included. The data contain about 130,000 clones, 84% of them seen just once; the ten biggest clones take up 10% to 15%. Sequenced: peripheral blood. The origin of the receptors is a woman in her fifties or sixties with acute or convalescent COVID-19.

V usage is TRBV2 and J usage is TRBJ1-5; 8 nucleotides match TRBD1. V lost 4 bases and J lost 2; bases outside the gene matches: 7. Germline V gene lookup returns CDR1 SNHLY and CDR2 FYNNEI. This CDR3 spans 16 amino acids. The CDR3 loop reads CASSGTGHGGNQPQHF. CDR3 DNA sequence: TGTGCCAGCAGTGGGACAGGGCATGGCGGCAATCAGCCCCAGCATTTT.

The chain has TRBV18 and TRBJ1-1; D gene uncertain. In germline, CDR1 is KGHSH, CDR2 LQKENI. This CDR3 has 14 residues. V was pared by 0 bases and J by 4 bases, with 9 bases between. The chain's CDR3 is CASSPPGRGTEAFF. CDR3 sequence (DNA): TGTGCCAGCTCACCACCGGGTAGAGGCACTGAAGCTTTCTTT.

V usage is TRBV14 and J usage is TRBJ1-2; no clear D. From germline, CDR1 is SGHDN and CDR2 FVKESK. V shed 4 bases and J shed 7 bases, with 13 bases lying between them. The CDR3 length is 13 residues. CDR3 residues: CASSLNTGLGYTF. In DNA, the CDR3 is TGTGCCAGCAGCCTCAATACCGGACTTGGCTACACCTTC.

Note on this clone: Other DNA sequences in this specimen translate into the identical CDR3. The chain combines TRBV9 with TRBJ1-2; perhaps TRBD1 as D (6 bases). From germline, CDR1 is SGDLS and CDR2 YYNGEE. The CDR3 loop spans 13 amino acids. V lost 2 bases, J lost 5 bases, and 10 bases lay in between. The CDR3 DNA is TGTGCCAGCAGCGTTACAGGGTCGTATGGCTACACCTTC. Its translation: CASSVTGSYGYTF. Full variable domain (remainder filled in from reference TRBV9 and TRBJ1-2): DSGVTQTPKHLITATGQRVTLRCSPRSGDLSVYWYQQSLDQGLQFLIQYYNGEERAKGNILERFSAQQFPDLHSELNLSSLELGDSALYFCASSVTGSYGYTFGSGTRLTVV.

This rearrangement joins TRBV3-1 (or the pseudogene TRBV3-2) to TRBJ1-5, with 9 positions matching TRBD1. The CDR3 is 15 amino acids. Germline lookup yields CDR1 LGHDT and CDR2 YNNKEL (reference sequence). Trimming at V came to 5 bases and at J to 3 bases, leaving 5 bases not matched to a gene. The CDR3 reads CASSSGTGINQPQHF. The CDR3 bases are TGTGCCAGCAGCTCCGGGACAGGGATCAATCAGCCCCAGCATTTT.

The chain carries TRBV5-6 and TRBJ2-1; D perhaps matches TRBD1 (5 bases). V was shortened by 4 bases and J by 5 bases, with 16 bases between the two germline ends. This CDR3 is built from 15 residues. From germline, CDR1 is SGHDT and CDR2 YYEEEE. CDR3 amino acids: CASSLVGVQHNEQFF. The CDR3 DNA reads TGTGCCAGCAGCCTCGTAGGGGTACAGCACAATGAGCAGTTCTTC.

V usage is TRBV9 and J usage is TRBJ2-2; maybe TRBD2 (6 bases). V was pared by 1 base and J by 0 bases, with 13 bases between. CDR1 SGDLS and CDR2 YYNGEE come from the germline V gene. The CDR3 sequence is 17 residues long. In DNA form, the CDR3 reads TGTGCCAGCAGCGTACGGGGCGGGACTTCGAACACCGGGGAGCTGTTTTTT. Translating it yields CASSVRGGTSNTGELFF.

The gene calls are TRBV10-2 and TRBJ2-3, with D unclear. Germline loops: CDR1 WSHSY, CDR2 SAAADI. Trimming took 3 bases from V and 2 from J, leaving 12 bases between them. This CDR3 spans 15 amino acids. The CDR3 DNA follows: TGCGCCAGCAGTGATTATGAGCCTGACACAGATACGCAGTATTTT. It is translated as CASSDYEPDTDTQYF.

This chain connects TRBV3-1 (or the pseudogene TRBV3-2) to TRBJ2-2; D gene uncertain. CDR1 is LGHDT and CDR2 is YNNKEL in the germline V gene (reference sequence). Trimming removed 1 base from V and 3 bases from J, with 9 bases in between. The CDR3 runs 15 residues. CDR3 DNA sequence: TGTGCCAGCAGCCAAGGAGTCTCCCACACCGGGGAGCTGTTTTTT. It encodes CASSQGVSHTGELFF.

V usage is TRBV29-1 and J usage is TRBJ1-2; D remains unclear. Trimming left V 3 bases short and J 3 bases short, with 8 bases between. Germline V gene data show CDR1 as SQVTM and CDR2 as ANQGSEA. This CDR3 spans 12 amino acids. CDR3 protein: CSVDSFDYGYTF. CDR3 sequence (DNA): TGCAGCGTTGATTCCTTCGACTATGGCTACACCTTC. The whole variable domain, remainder taken from reference TRBV29-1 and TRBJ1-2, is SAVISQKPSRDICQRGTSLTIQCQVDSQVTMMFWYRQQPGQSLTLIATANQGSEATYESGFVIDKFPISRPNLTFSTLTVSNMSPEDSSIYLCSVDSFDYGYTFGSGTRLTVV.

This sequence joins TRBV19 and TRBJ1-2; 7 nucleotides match TRBD1. The CDR3 totals 13 residues. CDR1 is LNHDA, CDR2 SQIVND, per germline (reference sequence). Losses at the gene ends were 8 bases for V and 5 bases for J; bases not matched to a gene: 8. The CDR3 coding sequence is TGTGCCAGTTCCGACAGGGCTCCTTATGGCTACACCTTC. Translation: CASSDRAPYGYTF.

The rearrangement joins TRBV4-1 to TRBJ1-2; the D is unclear. Germline CDR1 and CDR2: MGHRA and YSYEKL. CDR3 size: 11 residues. V lost 5 bases and J lost 7, with 8 bases in between. The CDR3 region is CASSVRGGYTF. CDR3 nucleotide sequence: TGCGCCAGCAGCGTGCGGGGTGGCTACACCTTC.

J is TRBJ2-5 and V is TRBV10-3, with 9 positions matching TRBD2. Looked up from germline, CDR1 is ENHRY and CDR2 is SYGVKD. There are 14 residues in the CDR3. V shed 6 bases, J shed 5 bases, and the junction held 7 bases outside the gene matches. The CDR3 DNA reads TGTGCCATCAGGGGGACTAGCAATTTGGAGACCCAGTACTTC. Translation gives CAIRGTSNLETQYF.

The rearrangement joins TRBV24-1 to TRBJ1-1; 8 bases agree with TRBD1. This CDR3 spans 14 amino acids. Trimming at V came to 8 bases and at J to 7 bases, leaving 11 bases not matched to a gene. CDR1 and CDR2 from the germline V gene are KGHDR and SFDVKD. The CDR3: CATMSGQVPDEAFF. The CDR3 nucleotides read TGTGCCACCATGTCGGGACAGGTCCCCGATGAAGCTTTCTTT.

V usage is TRBV12-5 and J usage is TRBJ1-5; 9 bases fit TRBD1. Germline V gene sequence: CDR1 LGHNT, CDR2 FRNRAP. The CDR3 spans 13 residues. J was trimmed by 13 bases and V by 3 bases; bases with no gene match: 7. CDR3 sequence: CASGLGQGTGQHF. The CDR3 region has the DNA TGTGCTAGTGGTTTAGGACAGGGGACAGGGCAGCATTTT. Full variable domain (remainder filled in from reference TRBV12-5 and TRBJ1-5): DARVTQTPRHKVTEMGQEVTMRCQPILGHNTVFWYRQTMMQGLELLAYFRNRAPLDDSGMPKDRFSAEMPDATLATLKIQPSEPRDSAVYFCASGLGQGTGQHFGDGTRLSIL.

V is TRBV3-1 (or the pseudogene TRBV3-2) and J is TRBJ2-2; perhaps TRBD2 as D (5 bases). V was trimmed by 0 bases and J by 1 base, leaving 9 bases between them. There are 16 residues in the CDR3. Germline V gives CDR1 LGHDT, CDR2 YNNKEL (reference sequence). The CDR3 sequence is CASSQDTGKNTGELFF. The CDR3 DNA is TGTGCCAGCAGCCAAGATACGGGGAAGAACACCGGGGAGCTGTTTTTT.

The chain couples TRBV6-5 to TRBJ1-1; 7 positions match TRBD1. The CDR3 is 14 residues long. J lost 11 bases, V lost 2 bases, and 11 bases had no gene match. The germline CDR1 and CDR2 sequences are MNHEY and SVGAGI. DNA for the CDR3: TGTGCCAGCAGTTACACAGACAGGGTCCCCAGGGCTTTCTTT. Translated, it gives CASSYTDRVPRAFF.

V and J are TRBV30 and TRBJ1-1, with D unresolved. This CDR3 is built from 13 residues. Germline V gene sequence: CDR1 GTSNPN, CDR2 SVGIG (reference sequence). With 0 bases removed from V and 4 bases from J, the gap between germline ends came to 9 bases. This CDR3 is CAWSVPRGTEAFF. The CDR3 DNA sequence: TGTGCCTGGAGTGTACCCCGGGGCACTGAAGCTTTCTTT.

The chain recombines TRBV4-1 with TRBJ1-2; TRBD1 aligns across 8 bases. V trimming: 4 bases; J trimming: 4 bases; junction bases outside the gene matches: 11. The CDR3 totals 16 residues. Germline CDR1 and CDR2: MGHRA and YSYEKL. This CDR3 reads CASSRRQGALIYGYTF. In nucleotides, the CDR3 is TGCGCCAGCAGCCGAAGGCAGGGGGCGCTCATCTATGGCTACACCTTC.

The rearrangement uses TRBV24-1 and TRBJ2-3, with D hard to call. This CDR3 comprises 14 residues. Germline V lookup: CDR1 KGHDR, CDR2 SFDVKD. Trimming left V 0 bases short and J 5 bases short, with 8 bases between. The CDR3 region has the DNA TGTGCCACCAGTGATTTGCTAAAAAAAGATACGCAGTATTTT. It is translated as CATSDLLKKDTQYF.

The chain links TRBV24-1 to TRBJ1-1; 7 nucleotides match TRBD1. The V gene's germline CDR1 is KGHDR and CDR2 SFDVKD. The CDR3 length is 13 residues. Losses at the gene ends were 10 bases for V and 0 bases for J; bases not matched to a gene: 4. CDR3 sequence (DNA): TGTGCCACGAGGGACAGCATGAACACTGAAGCTTTCTTT. Translation gives CATRDSMNTEAFF.

This chain links TRBV19 with TRBJ1-5, with 7 positions matching TRBD1. Per germline, CDR1 LNHDA and CDR2 SQIVND (reference sequence). Trimming at V came to 6 bases and at J to 5 bases, leaving 10 bases not matched to a gene. This CDR3 is built from 15 residues. CDR3 bases: TGTGCCAGTAGAAACCCAACAGGGGCAGATCAGCCCCAGCATTTT. It codes for CASRNPTGADQPQHF.

This clone turned up a few times. This chain joins TRBV2 and TRBJ1-4; 9 nucleotides agree with TRBD1. The germline CDR1 and CDR2 sequences are SNHLY and FYNNEI. Trimming took 5 bases from V and 8 from J; bases not matched to a gene: 15. The CDR3 extends over 17 amino acids. CDR3 loop: CASSFRAGTGLLEKLFF. The CDR3 DNA sequence: TGTGCCAGCAGTTTCAGGGCCGGGACAGGGCTGTTGGAAAAACTGTTTTTT.

The chain has TRBV7-3 and TRBJ2-1, with D perhaps matching TRBD1 (6 bases). Germline V gene lookup returns CDR1 SGHTA and CDR2 FQGTGA. This CDR3 is built from 14 residues. Trimming took off 2 bases at V and 7 bases at J, with 12 bases between the two ends. In DNA, the CDR3 is TGTGCCAGCAGCTTAGGGGCAGGGGTGAATGAGCAGTTCTTC. It specifies CASSLGAGVNEQFF.

The CDR3 reads CASSPFTSEEQYF. The DNA for the CDR3 is TGTGCCAGCAGCCCATTTACTAGCGAGGAGCAGTATTTT. The chain couples TRBV3-1 (or the pseudogene TRBV3-2) to TRBJ2-3, with 7 bases that match TRBD2. Germline CDR1 reads LGHDT; CDR2 reads YNNKEL (reference sequence). After removal of 4 bases from V and 11 bases from J, the junction contained 9 bases not matched to a gene. This CDR3 has 13 residues.

The chain couples TRBV24-1 to TRBJ2-1, with D perhaps matching TRBD1 (5 bases). V dropped 4 bases and J dropped 2 bases, with 8 bases sitting between them. This CDR3 is 14 amino acids long. Germline assignment: CDR1 KGHDR and CDR2 SFDVKD. CDR3 DNA: TGTGCCACCAGTGAGGTAGGGGCCTACAATGAGCAGTTCTTC. This encodes CATSEVGAYNEQFF.

A remark on this clone: This sample includes further DNA sequences coding for the same CDR3. V is TRBV18 and J is TRBJ2-5, with D unclear. Trimming shortened V by 6 bases and J by 5 bases, and 7 bases separated the two germline ends. CDR1 is KGHSH and CDR2 is LQKENI in the germline V gene. The CDR3 has 11 amino acids. This CDR3 reads CASSSGETQYF. In nucleotides, the CDR3 is TGTGCCAGCTCCTCCGGGGAGACCCAGTACTTC.

The chain carries TRBV5-1 and TRBJ2-7, with TRBD1 matching 8 bases. J was trimmed by 6 bases and V by 1 base; bases with no gene match: 3. Looked up from germline, CDR1 is SGHRS and CDR2 is YFSETQ. The CDR3 totals 13 residues. The CDR3: CASSLTGGGEQYF. CDR3 nucleotide sequence: TGCGCCAGCAGCTTGACAGGGGGTGGCGAGCAGTACTTC.

The genes are TRBV5-6 and TRBJ1-5; D might be TRBD1 (5 bases). Trimming took off 1 base at V and 0 bases at J, with 11 bases between the two ends. The length of the CDR3 is 16 residues. Germline V gene sequence: CDR1 SGHDT, CDR2 YYEEEE. CDR3 region: CASSLLGDYSNQPQHF. The CDR3, as DNA: TGTGCCAGCAGCTTGTTGGGGGACTATAGCAATCAGCCCCAGCATTTT.

The chain couples TRBV18 to TRBJ1-3; possible D gene TRBD1, 5 bases. V dropped 8 bases and J dropped 4 bases, with 12 bases sitting between them. CDR3 size: 13 residues. Germline V gives CDR1 KGHSH, CDR2 LQKENI. The CDR3 loop is CASGGGPGNTIYF. The DNA for the CDR3 is TGTGCCAGCGGGGGAGGGCCCGGAAACACCATATATTTT.